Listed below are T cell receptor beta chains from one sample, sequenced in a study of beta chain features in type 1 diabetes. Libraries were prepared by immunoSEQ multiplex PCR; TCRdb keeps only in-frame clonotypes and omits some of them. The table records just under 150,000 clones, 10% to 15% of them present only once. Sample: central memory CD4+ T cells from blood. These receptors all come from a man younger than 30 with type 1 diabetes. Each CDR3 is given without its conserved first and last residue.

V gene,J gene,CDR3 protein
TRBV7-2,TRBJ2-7,ASSLRGAISYEQY
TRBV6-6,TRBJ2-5,ASSSGQGAFGETQY
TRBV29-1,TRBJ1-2,SVEGDRAGYT
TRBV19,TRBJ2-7,ASSPSGTGAYEQY
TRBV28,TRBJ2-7,ASSLRAYEQY
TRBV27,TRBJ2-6,ASKQGAGANVLT
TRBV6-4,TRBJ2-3,ASRGLAGGTDTQY
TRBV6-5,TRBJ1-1,ASSGGPATEAF
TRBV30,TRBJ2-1,AWSVGSSNEQF
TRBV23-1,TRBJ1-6,ASSRNPSLQGAYNSPLH
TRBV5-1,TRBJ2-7,ASSLEGQGSDEQY
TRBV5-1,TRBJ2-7,ASGTDLSYEQY
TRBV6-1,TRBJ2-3,ASSDGTRDTDTQY
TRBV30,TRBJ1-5,AWSVGTGQPQH
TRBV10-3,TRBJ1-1,AIMAARENTEAF
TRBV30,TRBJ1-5,AWGSDSNQPQH
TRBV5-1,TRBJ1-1,ASSPDRGRIGLNTEAF
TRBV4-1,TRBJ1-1,ASSPREGAEAF
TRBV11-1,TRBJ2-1,ASSEGQGGFNEQF
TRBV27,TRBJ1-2,ASRSTGGKNGYT
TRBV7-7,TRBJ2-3,ASSSRPGLDTDTQY
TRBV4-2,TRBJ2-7,ASSLQDNFGREQY
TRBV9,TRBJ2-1,ASSVTDRDNEQF
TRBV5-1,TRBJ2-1,ASTPSSGGYNEQF
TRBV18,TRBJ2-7,ASSSRDRGYEQY
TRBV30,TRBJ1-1,AWSRDRGYSNTEAF
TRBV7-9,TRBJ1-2,ASSLEEGSRLGYT
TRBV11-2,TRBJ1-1,ASSSVLGKNTEAF
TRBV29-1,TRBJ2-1,SVKGLAGDGDEQF
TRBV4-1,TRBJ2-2,ASSPTPTGGGNTGELF
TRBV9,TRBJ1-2,ASSPGDGYT
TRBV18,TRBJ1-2,ASSPSGQAENYGYT
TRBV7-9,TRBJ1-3,ASSPITGINTIY
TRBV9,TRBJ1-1,ASSRDGLNTEAF
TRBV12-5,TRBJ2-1,ASAPSLAGGLSYNEQF
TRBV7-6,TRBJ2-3,ASSLLALSTDTQY